The clone carrying this TCR beta chain was counted a few times. Its antigen remains unidentified. Germline-derived CDR1 and CDR2 are SGHDN and FVKESK. Trimming took off 1 base at V and 4 bases at J, with 8 bases between the two ends. The CDR3 runs to 14 residues. The patients with Susac syndrome were individuals who fulfilled the recently defined diagnostic criteria for disease that was either definite or probable. cDNA came from about 0.5 to 1 ug RNA primed by random hexamers. TCRdb reprocessed the immunoSEQ multiplex PCR reads with MiXCR, giving one entry per CDR3 protein. Of about 85,000 distinct CDR3 sequences in the sample, about 95% were seen once. The record originates from a study of CD8 T cells in Susac syndrome. General study points: It was in TEMRA cells and active patients that Susac CD8+ clonal expansion peaked. Regarding the TCR sequencing and HLA analysis, the study admitted that a relatively small number of individuals were involved.

The J gene is TRBJ2-1, the V gene TRBV14; a weak D match, TRBD1 (5 bases). The source of this sequence is a human donor with Susac syndrome. Source material: CD8+ T cells from PBMCs. CDR3 sequence (DNA): TGTGCCAGCAGCCAAGGTGCAGGGTACAATGAGCAGTTCTTC. Translating gives CASSQGAGYNEQFF.